This T cell receptor beta chain was profiled in a study of beta chain features in type 1 diabetes. The sample holds a few counts of this clone. Expressed TCRB transcripts were sequenced because the entire RNA isolate underwent reverse transcription. Measured with immunoSEQ multiplex PCR; TCRdb has only the in-frame clones, and not every one. The sample records about 320,000 clones, 12% to 15% being singletons. Germline V gives CDR1 KGHSH, CDR2 LQKENI. The CDR3 loop spans 14 amino acids. The V segment lost 3 bases and the J segment 5 bases; nucleotides outside the gene matches: 2. The sample taken for sequencing was central memory CD4+ T cells from blood. J is TRBJ1-1 and V is TRBV18; the match to TRBD1 covers 11 bases. This clonotype originated in a man in his thirties or forties in good health. The CDR3 bases are TGTGCCAGCTCACCTGGACAGGGGGCAACTGAAGCTTTCTTT. As protein: CASSPGQGATEAFF.